This T cell receptor beta chain was sequenced in a study of beta chain features in type 1 diabetes. The CDR3 loop spans 12 amino acids. CDR1 is MNHNY, CDR2 SVGAGI, per germline (reference sequence). The V and J ends lost 10 bases and 7 bases respectively, with 13 bases between them. The study, taken as a whole, reports: For Type 1 diabetes patients, all four CD4+ subsets carried TCRB CDR3s that were moderately but significantly shorter. Insertions at VDJ junctions were less frequent in type 1 diabetes patients. These patients also deleted more nucleotides at the same junctions.

In regard to this clone: As yet, its antigen is unknown.

Expressed TCRB transcripts were sequenced because the isolated RNA had all been reverse transcribed beforehand. Profiled with immunoSEQ multiplex PCR; TCRdb holds only in-frame clones, not every one. Of approximately 600,000 clones in the sample, around 11% were seen once. This chain joins TRBV6-6 and TRBJ1-4; possibly TRBD1 for D (5 bases). The sequence came from a man aged 25 to 45 with type 1 diabetes. Sequencing was carried out using naive CD4+ T cells from blood. CDR3 nucleotides: TGTGCCACCCAGGACCAGGGTGAAAAACTGTTTTTT. It translates to CATQDQGEKLFF.